The 28 T cell receptor beta chains given below trace back to one sample, sequenced in a study of blood T cell repertoires in COVID-19. Generated by immunoSEQ multiplex PCR, the TCRdb table keeps only in-frame clones and is missing some. The sample lists about 59,000 clones; approximately 75% were seen once. The sample comprised peripheral blood. These receptors were taken from a man in his sixties with COVID-19, enrolled during active disease.

This chain links TRBV10-3 with TRBJ2-3; 9 bases agree with TRBD2. Unmatched junction bases numbered 8, after V lost 5 bases and J lost 2 bases. This CDR3 has 16 residues. Germline V lookup: CDR1 ENHRY, CDR2 SYGVKD. The CDR3 DNA reads TGTGCCATCAGTAAGAACTTAGCGGGAGACACAGATACGCAGTATTTT. Translated, it gives CAISKNLAGDTDTQYF.

J is TRBJ1-1 and V is TRBV5-4, with a tentative D call TRBD1 (5 bases). This CDR3 region has 14 residues. From germline, CDR1 is SGHNT and CDR2 YYREEE (reference sequence). With 9 bases removed from V and 5 bases from J, the gap between germline ends came to 20 bases. CDR3 sequence: CAIPGGQGKTEAFF. Here the CDR3 DNA reads TGTGCCATCCCGGGAGGGCAGGGCAAGACTGAAGCTTTCTTT. The full variable domain, completed using reference TRBV5-4 and TRBJ1-1, is ETGVTQSPTHLIKTRGQQVTLRCSSQSGHNTVSWYQQALGQGPQFIFQYYREEENGRGNFPPRFSGLQFPNYSSELNVNALELDDSALYLCAIPGGQGKTEAFFGQGTRLTVV.

This chain links TRBV27 with TRBJ2-1; TRBD2 matches at 11 bases. Germline V gene data show CDR1 as MNHEY and CDR2 as SMNVEV (reference sequence). The CDR3 length is 15 residues. J gave up 9 bases and V 2 bases, and 6 bases lay outside the gene matches. The CDR3 reads CASSLLAGGLGEQFF. In DNA, the CDR3 is TGTGCCAGCAGTTTACTAGCGGGGGGTTTAGGTGAGCAGTTCTTC.

The chain uses TRBV6-2 or TRBV6-3 and TRBJ1-2; weak D call: TRBD1 (5 bases). The CDR3 runs 15 residues. Germline lookup yields CDR1 MNHEY and CDR2 SVGEGT. The ends were cut back, 2 bases at V and 8 bases at J, with 18 bases in the middle. Here the CDR3 reads CASSYELVQKGGYTF. DNA of the CDR3: TGTGCCAGCAGTTACGAACTCGTTCAGAAGGGGGGCTACACCTTC.

The gene calls are TRBV5-4 and TRBJ2-3, with 14 bases that match TRBD2. Germline lookup yields CDR1 SGHNT and CDR2 YYREEE (reference sequence). Unmatched junction bases numbered 10, after V lost 4 bases and J lost 6 bases. The CDR3 consists of 17 residues. Written as DNA, the CDR3 is TGTGCCAGCAGCATTGGACTAGCGGGGGGCCGGGGGGATACGCAGTATTTT. It codes for CASSIGLAGGRGDTQYF.

The chain combines TRBV5-1 with TRBJ2-1; the match to TRBD1 covers 9 bases. V gave up 0 bases and J gave up 3 bases; unmatched junction bases: 1. Germline assignment: CDR1 SGHRS and CDR2 YFSETQ. This CDR3 is built from 15 residues. CDR3 protein: CASSLEGQGYNEQFF. The CDR3 nucleotides read TGCGCCAGCAGCTTGGAGGGACAGGGCTACAATGAGCAGTTCTTC.

The chain links TRBV7-9 to TRBJ2-2, with 15 positions matching TRBD2. The length of the CDR3 is 19 residues. With 4 bases clipped from V and 0 bases from J, the junction kept 6 bases outside the gene matches. Germline V gene sequence: CDR1 SEHNR, CDR2 FQNEAQ (reference sequence). CDR3 protein: CASSYRTSGRDANTGELFF. For the CDR3, the DNA is TGTGCCAGCAGCTATCGGACTAGCGGGAGGGACGCGAACACCGGGGAGCTGTTTTTT.

The rearrangement links TRBV5-1 to TRBJ1-2; 12 bases line up with TRBD1. This CDR3 comprises 14 residues. The germline CDR1 and CDR2 sequences are SGHRS and YFSETQ. Trimming removed 4 bases from V and 8 bases from J; junction bases left unmatched: 6. CDR3 region: CASSLGQGASGYTF. CDR3 nucleotide sequence: TGCGCCAGCAGCCTGGGACAGGGGGCGTCCGGCTACACCTTC.

V usage is TRBV10-3 and J usage is TRBJ2-5, with 9 bases fitting TRBD1. With V trimmed by 2 bases and J by 5 bases, 6 bases remained unmatched. CDR3 length: 15 amino acids. Germline V gene sequence: CDR1 ENHRY, CDR2 SYGVKD. CDR3 sequence: CAISERGQGGETQYF. The CDR3 nucleotides read TGTGCCATCAGTGAGCGGGGACAGGGTGGGGAGACCCAGTACTTC.

The genes are TRBV6-5 and TRBJ2-5; maybe TRBD1 (5 bases). This CDR3 contains 13 residues. The V and J ends lost 6 bases and 4 bases respectively, with 12 bases between them. The V gene's germline CDR1 is MNHEY and CDR2 SVGAGI. The CDR3 here is CASRQPGLETQYF. The CDR3, as DNA: TGTGCCAGCAGGCAACCAGGGTTAGAGACCCAGTACTTC.

This chain uses TRBV5-6 with TRBJ2-3; TRBD2 matches 7 bases. This CDR3 comprises 16 residues. V lost 3 bases to trimming and J lost 0 bases; unmatched junction nucleotides: 7. Germline values: CDR1 SGHDT, CDR2 YYEEEE. The CDR3 sequence: CASSSYGRSSTDTQYF. The CDR3 DNA is TGTGCCAGCAGCTCCTACGGGAGGTCTAGCACAGATACGCAGTATTTT.

The chain couples TRBV5-1 to TRBJ1-3; D remains unclear. Germline CDR1 and CDR2: SGHRS and YFSETQ. This CDR3 contains 14 residues. Trimming stripped 0 bases from V and 6 bases from J, with 10 bases between. This CDR3 is CASSLGHGANTIYF. Written as DNA, the CDR3 is TGCGCCAGCAGCTTGGGGCATGGAGCAAACACCATATATTTT. The full variable domain, in which reference TRBV5-1 and TRBJ1-3 provide the parts outside the CDR3, is KAGVTQTPRYLIKTRGQQVTLSCSPISGHRSVSWYQQTPGQGLQFLFEYFSETQRNKGNFPGRFSGRQFSNSRSEMNVSTLELGDSALYLCASSLGHGANTIYFGEGSWLTVV.

This clone has just a few counts. This chain links TRBV7-8 with TRBJ1-2; 9 nucleotides line up with TRBD1. The CDR3 length is 15 residues. Germline V gives CDR1 SGHVS, CDR2 FQNEAQ. V shed 1 base and J 3 bases; nucleotides not matched to a gene: 3. CDR3 coding DNA: TGTGCCAGCAGCTTAGATCGGACAGGGGACTATGGCTACACCTTC. It yields the protein CASSLDRTGDYGYTF.

The gene calls are TRBV4-1 and TRBJ1-6; D ambiguous. The V gene's germline CDR1 is MGHRA and CDR2 YSYEKL. The CDR3 has 16 residues. The V end lost 1 base, the J end lost 7 bases, and 14 bases lay between the germline ends. The CDR3 sequence: CASSQGLSGFNSPLHF. The CDR3, as DNA: TGCGCCAGCAGCCAAGGTTTGTCAGGATTCAATTCACCCCTCCACTTT.

This chain joins TRBV19 and TRBJ2-7, with D possibly being TRBD1 (6 bases). V was clipped by 5 bases and J by 0 bases, with 17 bases between them. The germline V gene has CDR1 LNHDA and CDR2 SQIVND (reference sequence). This CDR3 contains 16 residues. The CDR3 spells CASSLSGQGSSYEQYF. The CDR3 DNA is TGTGCCAGTAGTCTATCGGGGCAGGGGTCCTCCTACGAGCAGTACTTC.

The rearrangement joins TRBV28 to TRBJ2-5; 10 bases line up with TRBD2. CDR1 and CDR2 (germline): MDHEN, SYDVKM. With V trimmed by 8 bases and J by 4 bases, 13 bases remained unmatched. The CDR3 is 16 amino acids. The CDR3: CASRKASGGEVETQYF. CDR3 coding DNA: TGTGCCAGCCGTAAGGCTAGCGGGGGAGAGGTAGAGACCCAGTACTTC.

V usage is TRBV7-6 and J usage is TRBJ2-7; TRBD1 matches 9 bases. The CDR3 loop spans 18 amino acids. J was trimmed by 2 bases and V by 1 base; bases with no gene match: 12. Germline CDR1 and CDR2: SGHVS and FNYEAQ. Here the CDR3 DNA reads TGTGCCAGCAGCTTAGAAGGGGTTGCCGGGACAGGGACCTACGAGCAGTACTTC. Protein: CASSLEGVAGTGTYEQYF.

The rearrangement links TRBV6-5 to TRBJ1-2; D might be TRBD1 (5 bases). Trimming removed 2 bases from V and 4 bases from J, with 14 bases in between. The CDR3 contains 15 residues. Germline-derived CDR1 and CDR2 are MNHEY and SVGAGI. The CDR3 nucleotides read TGTGCCAGCAGTTACGAGCCCCAGGGTGGCTATGGCTACACCTTC. Its translation: CASSYEPQGGYGYTF.

As DNA, the CDR3 is TGTGCCAGTAAGCTCAGGGAATATAGCAATCAGCCCCAGCATTTT. Residues: CASKLREYSNQPQHF. This sequence joins TRBV19 and TRBJ1-5; maybe TRBD1 (5 bases). Germline CDR1 and CDR2: LNHDA and SQIVND (reference sequence). The length of the CDR3 is 15 residues. V shed 7 bases and J shed 0 bases, with 13 bases lying between them.

CDR3 in DNA: TGTGCCAGCAGCCATGATACCGGGACAGGGGGAGGATACGGCTACACCTTC. Protein product: CASSHDTGTGGGYGYTF. V gene TRBV3-1 (or the pseudogene TRBV3-2) combines with J gene TRBJ1-2; 11 bases fit TRBD1. Germline V gene data show CDR1 as LGHDT and CDR2 as YNNKEL (reference sequence). This CDR3 spans 17 amino acids. V gave up 3 bases and J gave up 8 bases; unmatched junction bases: 14.

The chain joins TRBV7-9 to TRBJ2-2, with D possibly being TRBD2 (5 bases). Germline V lookup: CDR1 SEHNR, CDR2 FQNEAQ (reference sequence). Trimming took 3 bases from V and 2 from J, leaving 10 bases between them. The CDR3 is 15 residues long. The CDR3 DNA sequence: TGTGCCAGCAGCTTCCCGGGATTCAACACCGGGGAGCTGTTTTTT. It is translated as CASSFPGFNTGELFF. The whole variable domain, filled in from reference TRBV7-9 and TRBJ2-2, reads DTGVSQNPRHKITKRGQNVTFRCDPISEHNRLYWYRQTLGQGPEFLTYFQNEAQLEKSRLLSDRFSAERPKGSFSTLEIQRTEQGDSAMYLCASSFPGFNTGELFFGEGSRLTVL.

The gene calls are TRBV5-1 and TRBJ1-2; D is possibly TRBD1 (6 bases). The ends were cut back, 0 bases at V and 4 bases at J, with 7 bases in the middle. CDR1 is SGHRS and CDR2 is YFSETQ in the germline V gene. The CDR3 spans 13 residues. The CDR3 DNA follows: TGCGCCAGCAGCTTGGACAGGGCCTATGGCTACACCTTC. Protein sequence: CASSLDRAYGYTF.

The chain combines TRBV7-3 with TRBJ1-1, with 9 nucleotides matching TRBD1. Germline-derived CDR1 and CDR2 are SGHTA and FQGTGA. V shed 6 bases and J 4 bases; nucleotides not matched to a gene: 6. The CDR3 runs 14 residues. This CDR3 is CASSQTGGITEAFF. The CDR3 nucleotides read TGTGCCAGCAGTCAAACAGGGGGCATCACTGAAGCTTTCTTT.

The chain couples TRBV29-1 to TRBJ1-1, with no clear D. The CDR3 length is 12 residues. The germline V gene has CDR1 SQVTM and CDR2 ANQGSEA. V was cut by 3 bases and J by 6 bases, with 11 bases left in between. Here the CDR3 reads CSVDDGSAEAFF. The CDR3 DNA is TGCAGCGTTGACGACGGGAGCGCTGAAGCTTTCTTT.

V gene TRBV9 combines with J gene TRBJ1-6, with D perhaps matching TRBD1 (6 bases). V was shortened by 1 base and J by 8 bases, with 19 bases between the two germline ends. Germline V gene data show CDR1 as SGDLS and CDR2 as YYNGEE. CDR3 size: 17 residues. The CDR3 region has the DNA TGTGCCAGCAGCGTATCGGCCAGGGGTGGCTTTGATTCACCCCTCCACTTT. This sequence encodes CASSVSARGGFDSPLHF.

This chain connects TRBV14 to TRBJ1-2, with D maybe TRBD1 (5 bases). This CDR3 is 13 amino acids long. Germline V gives CDR1 SGHDN, CDR2 FVKESK. V lost 0 bases to trimming and J lost 5 bases, with 7 bases between them. For the CDR3, the DNA is TGTGCCAGCAGCCAAGACGACAGATATGGCTACACCTTC. Protein sequence: CASSQDDRYGYTF.

This chain connects TRBV10-3 to TRBJ2-5, with TRBD1 as a possible D gene (6 bases). Germline loops: CDR1 ENHRY, CDR2 SYGVKD. The germline V and J ends were trimmed by 3 bases and 4 bases, with 6 bases remaining between them. There are 12 residues in the CDR3. CDR3 DNA sequence: TGTGCCATCAGTGACAGGGGAGAGACCCAGTACTTC. Translation gives CAISDRGETQYF.

The chain carries TRBV6-6 and TRBJ2-7; no firm D call. Trimming took off 2 bases at V and 0 bases at J, with 8 bases between the two ends. Germline CDR1 is MNHNY and CDR2 is SVGAGI (reference sequence). The CDR3 has 14 residues. DNA for the CDR3: TGTGCCAGCAGTTACGGGCAGGTCTCCTACGAGCAGTACTTC. It yields the protein CASSYGQVSYEQYF.